This paragraph covers one T cell receptor (beta chain) sequence. The V segment lost 2 bases and the J segment 3 bases; nucleotides outside the gene matches: 3. The CDR3 runs 14 residues. Per the germline V gene, CDR1 is SGHTA and CDR2 is FQGTGA. This specimen comes from a study of tumor T cells in aggressive B-cell lymphoma. The assay was immunoSEQ multiplex PCR, and TCRdb's table has in-frame clones only and misses some. The sample carries thousands of clones, around 94% recorded once. The TCR originated in an adult with diffuse large B cell lymphoma. Sequencing was done on a sample of tumor tissue. This chain links TRBV7-3 with TRBJ2-7; the match to TRBD1 covers 8 bases. CDR3 coding DNA: TGTGCCAGCAGCTTAGGACAGGGTGGCTACGAGCAGTACTTC. This codes for CASSLGQGGYEQYF.